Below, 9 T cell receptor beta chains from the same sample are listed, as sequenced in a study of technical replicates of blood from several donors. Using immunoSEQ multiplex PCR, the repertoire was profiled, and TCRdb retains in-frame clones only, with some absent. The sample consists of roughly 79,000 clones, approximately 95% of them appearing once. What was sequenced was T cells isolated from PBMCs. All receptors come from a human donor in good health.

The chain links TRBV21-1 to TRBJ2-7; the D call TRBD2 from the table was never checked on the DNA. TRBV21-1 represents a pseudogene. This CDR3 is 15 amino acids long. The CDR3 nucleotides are TGTGCCAGCAGCCAAGAGCGGGAGAAGACCTACGAGCAGTACTTC. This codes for CASSQEREKTYEQYF.

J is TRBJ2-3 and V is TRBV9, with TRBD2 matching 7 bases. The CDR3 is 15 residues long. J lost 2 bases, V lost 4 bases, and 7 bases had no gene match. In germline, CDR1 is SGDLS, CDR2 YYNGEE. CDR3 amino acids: CASSPTAGNTDTQYF. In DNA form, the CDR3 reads TGTGCCAGCAGCCCGACAGCGGGGAACACAGATACGCAGTATTTT.

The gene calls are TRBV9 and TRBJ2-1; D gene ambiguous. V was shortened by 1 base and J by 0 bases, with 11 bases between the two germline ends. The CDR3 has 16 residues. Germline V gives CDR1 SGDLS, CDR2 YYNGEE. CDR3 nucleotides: TGTGCCAGCAGCGTATCCCGCGAGAGCTCCTACAATGAGCAGTTCTTC. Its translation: CASSVSRESSYNEQFF.

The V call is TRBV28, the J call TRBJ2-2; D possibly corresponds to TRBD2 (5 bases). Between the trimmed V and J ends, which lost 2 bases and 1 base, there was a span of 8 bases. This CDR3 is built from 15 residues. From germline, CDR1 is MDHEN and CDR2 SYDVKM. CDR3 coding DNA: TGTGCCAGCAGTTTAACCGGGATGAACACCGGGGAGCTGTTTTTT. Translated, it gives CASSLTGMNTGELFF.

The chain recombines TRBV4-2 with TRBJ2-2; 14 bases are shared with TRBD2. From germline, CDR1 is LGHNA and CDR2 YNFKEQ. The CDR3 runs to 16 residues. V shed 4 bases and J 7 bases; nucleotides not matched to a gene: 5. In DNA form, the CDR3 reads TGTGCCAGCAGCCGACTAGCGGGAGGGCCGGGCGGGGAGCTGTTTTTT. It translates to CASSRLAGGPGGELFF.

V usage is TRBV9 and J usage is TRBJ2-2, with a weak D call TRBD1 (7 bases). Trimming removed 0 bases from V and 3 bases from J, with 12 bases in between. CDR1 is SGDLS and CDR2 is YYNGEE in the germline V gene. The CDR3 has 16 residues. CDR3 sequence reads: CASSVGGGGHTGELFF. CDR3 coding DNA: TGTGCCAGCAGCGTAGGTGGAGGGGGCCACACCGGGGAGCTGTTTTTT.

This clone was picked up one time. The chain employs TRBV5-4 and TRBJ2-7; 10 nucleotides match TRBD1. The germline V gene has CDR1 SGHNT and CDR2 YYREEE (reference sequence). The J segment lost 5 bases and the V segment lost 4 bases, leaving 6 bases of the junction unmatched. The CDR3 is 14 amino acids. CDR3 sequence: CASSDRGPRNEQYF. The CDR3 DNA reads TGTGCCAGCAGCGACAGGGGGCCGAGGAACGAGCAGTACTTC. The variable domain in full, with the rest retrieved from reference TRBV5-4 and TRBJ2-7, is ETGVTQSPTHLIKTRGQQVTLRCSSQSGHNTVSWYQQALGQGPQFIFQYYREEENGRGNFPPRFSGLQFPNYSSELNVNALELDDSALYLCASSDRGPRNEQYFGPGTRLTVT.

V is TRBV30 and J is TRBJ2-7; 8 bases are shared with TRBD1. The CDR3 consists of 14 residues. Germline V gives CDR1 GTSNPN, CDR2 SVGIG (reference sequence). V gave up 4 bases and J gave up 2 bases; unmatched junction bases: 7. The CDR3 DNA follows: TGTGCCTGGAACTCTATACAGGGGGCCTACGAGCAGTACTTC. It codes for CAWNSIQGAYEQYF.

This CDR3 is CASSLGRELSYNEQFF. Here the CDR3 DNA reads TGTGCCAGCAGTTTGGGGCGGGAACTCTCCTACAATGAGCAGTTCTTC. The V call is TRBV28, the J call TRBJ2-1, with a weak D call TRBD2 (6 bases). The germline V and J ends were trimmed by 3 bases and 0 bases, with 12 bases remaining between them. CDR3 length: 16 amino acids. The V gene's germline CDR1 is MDHEN and CDR2 SYDVKM. Looking up the rest from reference TRBV28 and TRBJ2-1 gives the full variable domain: DVKVTQSSRYLVKRTGEKVFLECVQDMDHENMFWYRQDPGLGLRLIYFSYDVKMKEKGDIPEGYSVSREKKERFSLILESASTNQTSMYLCASSLGRELSYNEQFFGPGTRLTVL.